This TCR beta chain was observed in a study of radiotherapy plus CTLA-4 blockade in lung cancer (dated by TCRdb to between 2018 and 2020). Notes on the research overall: Among the enrolled patients, about 19% had an objective response, and 25% to 40% reached disease control.

Results and caveats for the whole study, not just this receptor: After treatment with radiotherapy and ipilimumab, TCR clones that came from tumors expanded in the peripheral blood. Increased serum interferon-beta after radiation, together with early dynamic changes in blood T cell clones, were reported to be the strongest predictors of response.

Libraries were constructed by the immunoSEQ multiplex PCR assay. This immuneACCESS table, as held by TCRdb, lists in-frame sequences with V and J called but not all clones. Of the missing ones, under half trace to an unresolved V gene in checked studies; the others have no known cause. The sample table holds 90,000 to 150,000 clones, of which approximately 84% were seen once. The ten top clones hold roughly 5.2% of the sample. In this study, focal radiation therapy paired with CTLA-4 blockade (ipilimumab) was tested in patients who had chemo-refractory metastatic non-small-cell lung cancer. CDR1 and CDR2 were assigned from the germline V gene as MNHEY and SVGAGI. The CDR3 covers 13 residues, taking in both the cysteine and the phenylalanine. Of the read, only the CDR3 DNA is kept; its 39 bases are in frame from base 1. Ends trimmed: V by 6 bases, J by 6 bases; bases unmatched to a gene: 4. To note about this clone: Its target antigen remains unknown. No clone much larger than this one lies a single base away; base qualities are absent.

The TCR sequence derives from a human donor with non-small cell lung cancer who had a partial response to radiotherapy plus ipilimumab. The chain links TRBV6-5 with TRBJ2-2, with TRBD1 identical over 7 junction bases. This sample comprised peripheral blood, obtained from a patient treated with radiotherapy plus ipilimumab. This receptor carries the CDR3 CASRGQTPGELFF. The base sequence is TGTGCCAGCAGGGGACAGACACCCGGGGAGCTGTTTTTT.